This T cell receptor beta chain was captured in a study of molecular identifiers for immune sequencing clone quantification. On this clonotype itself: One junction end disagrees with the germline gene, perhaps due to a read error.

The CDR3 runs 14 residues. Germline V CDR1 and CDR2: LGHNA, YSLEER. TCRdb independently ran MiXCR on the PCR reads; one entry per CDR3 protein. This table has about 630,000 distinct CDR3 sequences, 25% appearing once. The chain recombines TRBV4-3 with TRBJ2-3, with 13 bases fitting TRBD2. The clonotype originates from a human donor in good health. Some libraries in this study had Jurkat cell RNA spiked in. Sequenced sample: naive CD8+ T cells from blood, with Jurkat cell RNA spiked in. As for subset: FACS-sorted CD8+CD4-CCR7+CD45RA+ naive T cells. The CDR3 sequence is CASSQDTTSGGLVF. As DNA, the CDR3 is TGCGCCAGCAGCCAAGATACGACTAGCGGGGGGCTCGTTTTT.